A selection of T cell receptor beta chains follows, all from one sample in a study of persistence of HIV-infected CD4 T cells. TCRdb's table, derived via immunoSEQ multiplex PCR, lists solely in-frame clones and lacks some. The repertoire includes nearly 20,000 clones, less than 75% of them detected once, and approximately 2% sits in the top ten. These receptors lack a known antigen. This sample comprised CD4+ T cells sorted from PBMCs after approximately 19-hour stimulation, obtained from a patient who received antiretroviral therapy. These receptors originate from an adult woman with HIV who was CMV-seropositive. The CDR3 runs from the conserved cysteine through the conserved F or W. Fields, in order: V gene, D gene, J gene, clone size, CDR3 DNA, CDR3 protein. A D gene is named only where the DNA matches it firmly. Some rows have no size entry. The others give once, few or many, or a class for an expanded clone.

v_call: TRBV5-1; d_call: TRBD2; j_call: TRBJ2-1; clone_size: few; cdr3_nt: TGCGCCAGCAGCTCGCAGCGGGGGGGCCCGTTTGAGCAGTTCTTC; cdr3_aa: CASSSQRGGPFEQFF
v_call: TRBV11-2; d_call: NA; j_call: TRBJ1-2; clone_size: NA; cdr3_nt: TGTGCCAGCAGCTTACCCCAGGGACACTATGGCTACACCTTC; cdr3_aa: CASSLPQGHYGYTF
v_call: TRBV4-1; d_call: NA; j_call: TRBJ1-2; clone_size: NA; cdr3_nt: TGCGCCAGCAGCCAAGAATTAAGCAGGGGCGGCGGTGGCTACACCTTC; cdr3_aa: CASSQELSRGGGGYTF
v_call: TRBV12-5; d_call: NA; j_call: TRBJ1-5; clone_size: NA; cdr3_nt: TGTGCTAGTGGTTTGAACACGGTCTATAGCAATCAGCCCCAGCATTTT; cdr3_aa: CASGLNTVYSNQPQHF
v_call: TRBV3-1/TRBV3-2; d_call: NA; j_call: TRBJ1-6; clone_size: NA; cdr3_nt: TGTGCCAGCAGCCAACGACAGGACAATTCACCCCTCCACTTT; cdr3_aa: CASSQRQDNSPLHF
v_call: TRBV12-5; d_call: NA; j_call: TRBJ2-5; clone_size: NA; cdr3_nt: TGTGCTAGTGCACCCAACGTTCACAGCTCGCAAGAGACCCAGTACTTC; cdr3_aa: CASAPNVHSSQETQYF
v_call: TRBV9; d_call: NA; j_call: TRBJ2-1; clone_size: NA; cdr3_nt: TGTGCCAGCAGCGTTAAAGGCAGAAAAAGTACACCCGACAATGAGCAGTTCTTC; cdr3_aa: CASSVKGRKSTPDNEQFF
v_call: TRBV5-1; d_call: TRBD2; j_call: TRBJ2-2; clone_size: NA; cdr3_nt: TGCGCCAGCAGCCCGGGACTAGCGGGGGGGTTCTCGGAGCTGTTTTTT; cdr3_aa: CASSPGLAGGFSELFF
v_call: TRBV9; d_call: NA; j_call: TRBJ2-3; clone_size: NA; cdr3_nt: TGTGCCAGCAGCGATCAGACATGGGACACAGATACGCAGTATTTT; cdr3_aa: CASSDQTWDTDTQYF
v_call: TRBV29-1; d_call: TRBD1; j_call: TRBJ2-7; clone_size: NA; cdr3_nt: TGCAGCGTTTCTCCGACAGGGTCCGGCGAGCAGTACTTC; cdr3_aa: CSVSPTGSGEQYF
v_call: TRBV27; d_call: NA; j_call: TRBJ1-6; clone_size: NA; cdr3_nt: TGTGCCAGCAGCACGGCTCGGACGGGCTATAATTCACCCCTCCACTTT; cdr3_aa: CASSTARTGYNSPLHF
v_call: TRBV3-1/TRBV3-2; d_call: TRBD1; j_call: TRBJ1-4; clone_size: NA; cdr3_nt: TGTGCCAGCAGCCCCGGGACAGGGATTGAAAAACTGTTTTTT; cdr3_aa: CASSPGTGIEKLFF
v_call: TRBV9; d_call: NA; j_call: TRBJ2-1; clone_size: few; cdr3_nt: TGTGCCAGCGGCCAATACTGGACAGACTCCTACAATGAGCAGTTCTTC; cdr3_aa: CASGQYWTDSYNEQFF
v_call: TRBV7-2; d_call: NA; j_call: TRBJ1-5; clone_size: few; cdr3_nt: TGTGCCAGCAGCTTAGTTTCGGGGGGCAATCAGCCCCAGCATTTT; cdr3_aa: CASSLVSGGNQPQHF
v_call: TRBV19; d_call: TRBD2; j_call: TRBJ2-1; clone_size: NA; cdr3_nt: TGTGCCAGTAGTCTCCCTCTAGCGGGGGCGAGGGGTGAGCAGTTCTTC; cdr3_aa: CASSLPLAGARGEQFF
v_call: TRBV30; d_call: TRBD1; j_call: TRBJ1-2; clone_size: NA; cdr3_nt: TGTGCCTGGAGTGGAACCGGGACAGATAGCACCTTC; cdr3_aa: CAWSGTGTDSTF
v_call: TRBV19; d_call: NA; j_call: TRBJ2-3; clone_size: NA; cdr3_nt: TGTGCCAGTAGTATAGGAGGTTTGGGGGCATTAACAGATACGCAGTATTTT; cdr3_aa: CASSIGGLGALTDTQYF
v_call: TRBV9; d_call: NA; j_call: TRBJ2-1; clone_size: NA; cdr3_nt: TGTGCCAGCAGCGTAGGACACCGGAGTTACAATGAGCAGTTCTTC; cdr3_aa: CASSVGHRSYNEQFF
v_call: TRBV4-1; d_call: TRBD1; j_call: TRBJ1-3; clone_size: few; cdr3_nt: TGCGCCAGCAGCTCGGGACAGGGTAGCTCTGGAAACACCATATATTTT; cdr3_aa: CASSSGQGSSGNTIYF
v_call: TRBV5-1; d_call: TRBD1; j_call: TRBJ1-3; clone_size: few; cdr3_nt: TGCGCCAGCAGCCCGGACAGGGAGGGAAACACCATATATTTT; cdr3_aa: CASSPDREGNTIYF
v_call: TRBV4-1; d_call: NA; j_call: TRBJ1-3; clone_size: NA; cdr3_nt: TGCGCCAGCAGCCAAGATCAAGGGGTTGGAAACACCATATATTTT; cdr3_aa: CASSQDQGVGNTIYF
v_call: TRBV5-1; d_call: NA; j_call: TRBJ2-3; clone_size: NA; cdr3_nt: TGCGCCAGCAGCTTGGTTGGGACCCAGGGCACAGATACGCAGTATTTT; cdr3_aa: CASSLVGTQGTDTQYF
v_call: TRBV6-5; d_call: NA; j_call: TRBJ1-2; clone_size: NA; cdr3_nt: TGTGCCAGCAGTTACTCGAAGGAAATTTTCAATGGCTACACCTTC; cdr3_aa: CASSYSKEIFNGYTF
v_call: TRBV12-5; d_call: TRBD2; j_call: TRBJ2-3; clone_size: NA; cdr3_nt: TGTGCTAGTGGGTCCAGGGCGGGGGACGTCAGGGATACGCAGTATTTT; cdr3_aa: CASGSRAGDVRDTQYF
v_call: TRBV10-2; d_call: NA; j_call: TRBJ1-2; clone_size: NA; cdr3_nt: TGCGCCAGCAGTGAGTCGAACCGCGCCTATGGCTACACCTTC; cdr3_aa: CASSESNRAYGYTF
v_call: TRBV20-1; d_call: NA; j_call: TRBJ1-1; clone_size: NA; cdr3_nt: TGCAGCCCTAGTGAAGCTTTCTTT; cdr3_aa: CSPSEAFF
v_call: TRBV5-6; d_call: NA; j_call: TRBJ2-1; clone_size: NA; cdr3_nt: TGTGCCAGCAGCTTGAGGGGTCCCTACAATGAGCAGTTCTTC; cdr3_aa: CASSLRGPYNEQFF
v_call: TRBV18; d_call: NA; j_call: TRBJ1-5; clone_size: NA; cdr3_nt: TGTGCCAGCTCACCAGGGGAGGGTCAGCCCCAGCATTTT; cdr3_aa: CASSPGEGQPQHF
v_call: TRBV3-1/TRBV3-2; d_call: NA; j_call: TRBJ2-7; clone_size: NA; cdr3_nt: TGTGCCAGCAGCCAACTAGAATGGACCGAGCAGTACTTC; cdr3_aa: CASSQLEWTEQYF
v_call: TRBV15; d_call: NA; j_call: TRBJ2-3; clone_size: NA; cdr3_nt: TGTGCCACCGCCCCGGGGGGCGGTGGCACAGATACGCAGTATTTT; cdr3_aa: CATAPGGGGTDTQYF
v_call: TRBV24-1; d_call: TRBD1; j_call: TRBJ2-2; clone_size: NA; cdr3_nt: TGTGCCACCAGTGACCCACCCCGGGACAGGCGATACACCGGGGAGCTGTTTTTT; cdr3_aa: CATSDPPRDRRYTGELFF
v_call: TRBV5-6; d_call: NA; j_call: TRBJ1-2; clone_size: NA; cdr3_nt: TGTGCCAGCAGCTCCTTTGGAGACGCGCGGGGAGACTATGGCTACACCTTC; cdr3_aa: CASSSFGDARGDYGYTF
v_call: TRBV2; d_call: NA; j_call: TRBJ2-5; clone_size: NA; cdr3_nt: TGTGCCAGCACCCTGACCGGGGAGACCCAGTACTTC; cdr3_aa: CASTLTGETQYF
v_call: TRBV27; d_call: NA; j_call: TRBJ1-5; clone_size: NA; cdr3_nt: TGTGCCAGCAGTCCAAGGGAACAGAGGTATCAGCCCCAGCATTTT; cdr3_aa: CASSPREQRYQPQHF
v_call: TRBV18; d_call: TRBD1; j_call: TRBJ2-5; clone_size: once; cdr3_nt: TGTGCCAGCTCACTCGGGACAGCACAAGAGACCCAGTACTTC; cdr3_aa: CASSLGTAQETQYF
v_call: TRBV7-8; d_call: TRBD2; j_call: TRBJ2-2; clone_size: NA; cdr3_nt: TGTGCCAGCACCCTTCACGGGGGGATACAGGACACCGGGGAGCTGTTTTTT; cdr3_aa: CASTLHGGIQDTGELFF
v_call: TRBV5-1; d_call: NA; j_call: TRBJ2-2; clone_size: NA; cdr3_nt: TGCGCCAGCAGCTTGGTGGATAGAACCGGGGAGCTGTTTTTT; cdr3_aa: CASSLVDRTGELFF
v_call: TRBV18; d_call: NA; j_call: TRBJ2-3; clone_size: NA; cdr3_nt: TGTGCCAGCTCACCACCGAAGGTTAGAACCTCCCGCGACCCAGATACGCAGTATTTT; cdr3_aa: CASSPPKVRTSRDPDTQYF
v_call: TRBV6-2/TRBV6-3; d_call: NA; j_call: TRBJ2-5; clone_size: NA; cdr3_nt: TGTGCCAGCAGTTACGTAGTGGAGACCCAGTACTTC; cdr3_aa: CASSYVVETQYF
v_call: TRBV29-1; d_call: NA; j_call: TRBJ2-7; clone_size: NA; cdr3_nt: TGCAGCGTTGCCCAACCGGACGAGCAGTACTTC; cdr3_aa: CSVAQPDEQYF
v_call: TRBV7-8; d_call: TRBD2; j_call: TRBJ2-7; clone_size: NA; cdr3_nt: TGTGCCAGCAGCCCGGCGGGGGGCAGAGTCTACGAGCAGTACTTC; cdr3_aa: CASSPAGGRVYEQYF
v_call: TRBV18; d_call: NA; j_call: TRBJ1-5; clone_size: NA; cdr3_nt: TGTGCCAGCTCACCAGGGGGGAGGAATCAGCCCCAGCATTTT; cdr3_aa: CASSPGGRNQPQHF
v_call: TRBV10-3; d_call: TRBD1; j_call: TRBJ2-2; clone_size: NA; cdr3_nt: TGTGCCATCAACGGACAGGGGGGGAACACCGGGGAGCTGTTTTTT; cdr3_aa: CAINGQGGNTGELFF
v_call: TRBV6-5; d_call: NA; j_call: TRBJ1-2; clone_size: NA; cdr3_nt: TGTGCCAGCAGTTACTCGTTTACAGCCACCGGTGGCTACACCTTC; cdr3_aa: CASSYSFTATGGYTF
v_call: TRBV6-6; d_call: TRBD2; j_call: TRBJ2-1; clone_size: NA; cdr3_nt: TGTGCCAGCACCTACGAGCGGGGGGGCCGAAATGAGCAGTTCTTC; cdr3_aa: CASTYERGGRNEQFF
v_call: TRBV2; d_call: NA; j_call: TRBJ1-6; clone_size: NA; cdr3_nt: TGTGCCAGCAGTGTCTCCTATAATTCACCCCTCCACTTT; cdr3_aa: CASSVSYNSPLHF
v_call: TRBV14; d_call: NA; j_call: TRBJ2-1; clone_size: NA; cdr3_nt: TGTGCCAGCAGCCAGATCGCCGAGGGATACAATGAGCAGTTCTTC; cdr3_aa: CASSQIAEGYNEQFF
v_call: TRBV5-1; d_call: TRBD1; j_call: TRBJ2-5; clone_size: NA; cdr3_nt: TGCGCCAGCAGCTCCAAGACAGGGCAAGAGACCCAGTACTTC; cdr3_aa: CASSSKTGQETQYF
v_call: TRBV6-1; d_call: NA; j_call: TRBJ1-2; clone_size: NA; cdr3_nt: TGTGCCAGCAGTGAAGCGCTACAGGGTGGTGATGGCTACACCTTC; cdr3_aa: CASSEALQGGDGYTF
v_call: TRBV7-2; d_call: NA; j_call: TRBJ1-1; clone_size: NA; cdr3_nt: TGTGCCAGCAGCTTAAGGATCAACACTGAAGCTTTCTTT; cdr3_aa: CASSLRINTEAFF
v_call: TRBV27; d_call: TRBD1; j_call: TRBJ1-6; clone_size: NA; cdr3_nt: TGTGCCAGCAAAAGACAGGGGGGTAATTCACCCCTCCACTTT; cdr3_aa: CASKRQGGNSPLHF
v_call: TRBV19; d_call: NA; j_call: TRBJ1-1; clone_size: few; cdr3_nt: TGTGCCAGTAGTTTCAGGGACACTGAAGCTTTCTTT; cdr3_aa: CASSFRDTEAFF
v_call: TRBV2; d_call: TRBD1; j_call: TRBJ1-1; clone_size: NA; cdr3_nt: TGTGCCAGCAGGGGGACAGGAAACACTGAAGCTTTCTTT; cdr3_aa: CASRGTGNTEAFF
v_call: TRBV5-1; d_call: TRBD1; j_call: TRBJ2-2; clone_size: medium-sized; cdr3_nt: TGCGCCAGCAGCCAGGACAGGGAAGCCGGGGAGCTGTTTTTT; cdr3_aa: CASSQDREAGELFF
v_call: TRBV5-4; d_call: NA; j_call: TRBJ1-2; clone_size: NA; cdr3_nt: TGTGCCAGCAGCTTGGGTTATGAGAGACTGTCTCCTAACTATGGCTACACCTTC; cdr3_aa: CASSLGYERLSPNYGYTF
v_call: TRBV9; d_call: NA; j_call: TRBJ2-1; clone_size: NA; cdr3_nt: TGTGCCAGCAGCGTAGCGAGGAGGGGTGGTAGCGATGAGCAGTTCTTC; cdr3_aa: CASSVARRGGSDEQFF
v_call: TRBV6-1; d_call: TRBD1; j_call: TRBJ2-2; clone_size: NA; cdr3_nt: TGTGCCAGCAGTGAGGACAGGGCCGGGGAGCTGTTTTTT; cdr3_aa: CASSEDRAGELFF
v_call: TRBV10-1; d_call: TRBD2; j_call: TRBJ2-3; clone_size: once; cdr3_nt: TGCGCCAGCAGCCCCCGACTAGCGGGGGGCACAGATACGCAGTATTTT; cdr3_aa: CASSPRLAGGTDTQYF
v_call: TRBV29-1; d_call: NA; j_call: TRBJ2-3; clone_size: NA; cdr3_nt: TGCAGCGTTGAAGTCGGTACGCAGTATTTT; cdr3_aa: CSVEVGTQYF
v_call: TRBV10-3; d_call: NA; j_call: TRBJ2-3; clone_size: NA; cdr3_nt: TGTGCCATCACCCCCGGTGGGGGGGCGGCAGATACGCAGTATTTT; cdr3_aa: CAITPGGGAADTQYF